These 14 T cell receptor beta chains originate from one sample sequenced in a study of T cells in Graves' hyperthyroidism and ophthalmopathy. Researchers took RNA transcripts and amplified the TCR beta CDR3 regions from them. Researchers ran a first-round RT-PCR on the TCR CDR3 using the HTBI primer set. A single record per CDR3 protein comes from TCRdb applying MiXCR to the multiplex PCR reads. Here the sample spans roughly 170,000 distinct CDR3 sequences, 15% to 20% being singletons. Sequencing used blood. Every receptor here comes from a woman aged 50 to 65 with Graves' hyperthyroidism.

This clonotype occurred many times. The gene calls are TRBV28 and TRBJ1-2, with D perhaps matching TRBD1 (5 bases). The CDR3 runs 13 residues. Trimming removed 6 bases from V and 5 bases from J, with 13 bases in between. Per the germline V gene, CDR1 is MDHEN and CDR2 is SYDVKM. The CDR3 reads CASSPTDIYGYTF. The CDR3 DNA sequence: TGTGCCAGCAGCCCGACAGATATATATGGCTACACCTTC.

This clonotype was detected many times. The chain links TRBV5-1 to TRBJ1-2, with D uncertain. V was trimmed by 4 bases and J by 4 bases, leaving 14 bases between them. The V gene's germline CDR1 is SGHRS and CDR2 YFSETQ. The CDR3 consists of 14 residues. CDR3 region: CASSGVSGGYGYTF. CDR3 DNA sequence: TGCGCCAGCAGCGGCGTGAGTGGCGGCTATGGCTACACCTTC.

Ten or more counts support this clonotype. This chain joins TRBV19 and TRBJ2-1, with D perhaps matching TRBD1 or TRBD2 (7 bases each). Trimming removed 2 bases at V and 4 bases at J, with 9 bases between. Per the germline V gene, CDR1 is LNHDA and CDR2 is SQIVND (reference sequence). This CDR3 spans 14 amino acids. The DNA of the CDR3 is TGTGCCAGTAGTATACAGGGGGGGTACAATGAGCAGTTCTTC. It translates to CASSIQGGYNEQFF. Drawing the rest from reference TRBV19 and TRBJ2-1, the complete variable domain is DGGITQSPKYLFRKEGQNVTLSCEQNLNHDAMYWYRQDPGQGLRLIYYSQIVNDFQKGDIAEGYSVSREKKESFPLTVTSAQKNPTAFYLCASSIQGGYNEQFFGPGTRLTVL.

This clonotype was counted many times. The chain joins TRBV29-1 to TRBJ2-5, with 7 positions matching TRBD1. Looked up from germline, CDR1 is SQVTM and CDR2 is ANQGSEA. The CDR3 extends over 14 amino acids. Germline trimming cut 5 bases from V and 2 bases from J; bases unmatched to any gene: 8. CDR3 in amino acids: CSVLGDRRQETQYF. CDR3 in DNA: TGCAGCGTTCTAGGGGACAGACGGCAAGAGACCCAGTACTTC.

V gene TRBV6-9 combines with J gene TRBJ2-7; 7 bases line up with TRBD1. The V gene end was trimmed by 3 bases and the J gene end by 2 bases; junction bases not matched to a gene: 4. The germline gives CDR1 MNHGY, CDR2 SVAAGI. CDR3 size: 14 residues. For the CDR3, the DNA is TGTGCCAGCAGTTACGGGACAGAGACCTACGAGCAGTACTTC. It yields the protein CASSYGTETYEQYF.

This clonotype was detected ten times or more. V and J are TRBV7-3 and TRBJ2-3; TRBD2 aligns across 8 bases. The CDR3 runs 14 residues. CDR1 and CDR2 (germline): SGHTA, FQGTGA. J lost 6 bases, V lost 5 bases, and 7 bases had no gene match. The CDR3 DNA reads TGTGCCAGCAGCCCAGGACTAGCAAGGGATACGCAGTATTTT. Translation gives CASSPGLARDTQYF.

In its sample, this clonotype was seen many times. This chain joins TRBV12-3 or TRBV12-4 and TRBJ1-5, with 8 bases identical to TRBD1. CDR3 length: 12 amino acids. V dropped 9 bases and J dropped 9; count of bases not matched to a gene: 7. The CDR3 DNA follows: TGTGCCAGTGGACAGGGTGGTCGGCCCCAGCATTTT. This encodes CASGQGGRPQHF.

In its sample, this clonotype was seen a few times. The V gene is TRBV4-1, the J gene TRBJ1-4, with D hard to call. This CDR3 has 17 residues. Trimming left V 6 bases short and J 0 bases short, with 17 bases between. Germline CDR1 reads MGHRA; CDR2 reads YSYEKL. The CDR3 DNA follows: TGCGCCAGCAGTCTCTCGTTGCGGCTTGCAACTAATGAAAAACTGTTTTTT. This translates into CASSLSLRLATNEKLFF.

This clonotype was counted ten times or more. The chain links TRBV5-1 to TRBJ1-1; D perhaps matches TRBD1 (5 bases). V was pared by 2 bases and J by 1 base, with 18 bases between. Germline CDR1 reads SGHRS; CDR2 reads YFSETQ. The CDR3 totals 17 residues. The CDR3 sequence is CASSFQGGVIRNTEAFF. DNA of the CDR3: TGCGCCAGCAGCTTTCAGGGAGGGGTGATTCGGAACACTGAAGCTTTCTTT. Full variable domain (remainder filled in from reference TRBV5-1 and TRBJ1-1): KAGVTQTPRYLIKTRGQQVTLSCSPISGHRSVSWYQQTPGQGLQFLFEYFSETQRNKGNFPGRFSGRQFSNSRSEMNVSTLELGDSALYLCASSFQGGVIRNTEAFFGQGTRLTVV.

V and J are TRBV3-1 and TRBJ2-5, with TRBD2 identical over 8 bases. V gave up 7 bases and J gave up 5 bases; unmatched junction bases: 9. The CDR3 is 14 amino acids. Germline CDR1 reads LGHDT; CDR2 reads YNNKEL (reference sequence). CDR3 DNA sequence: TGTGCCAGCACCAGTCGGGGGGGCTTGGAGACCCAGTACTTC. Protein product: CASTSRGGLETQYF.

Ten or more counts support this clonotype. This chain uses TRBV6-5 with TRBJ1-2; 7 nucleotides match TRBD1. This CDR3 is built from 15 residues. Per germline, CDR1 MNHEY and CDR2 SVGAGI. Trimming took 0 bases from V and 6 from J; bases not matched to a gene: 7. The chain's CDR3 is CASSYSKQGFDGYTF. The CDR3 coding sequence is TGTGCCAGCAGTTACTCGAAACAGGGGTTCGATGGCTACACCTTC.

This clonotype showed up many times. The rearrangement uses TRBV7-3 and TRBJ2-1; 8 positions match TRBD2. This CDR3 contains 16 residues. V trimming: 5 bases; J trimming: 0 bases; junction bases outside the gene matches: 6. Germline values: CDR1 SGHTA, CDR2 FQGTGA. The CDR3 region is CASSPLGGASYNEQFF. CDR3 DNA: TGTGCCAGCAGCCCCCTCGGGGGGGCCTCCTACAATGAGCAGTTCTTC.

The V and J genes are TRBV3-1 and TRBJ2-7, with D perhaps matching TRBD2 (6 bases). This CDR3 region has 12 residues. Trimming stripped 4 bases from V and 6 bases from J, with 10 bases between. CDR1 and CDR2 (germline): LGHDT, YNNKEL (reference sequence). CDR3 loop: CASSPQGGEQYF. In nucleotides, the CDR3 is TGTGCCAGCAGCCCCCAGGGAGGCGAGCAGTACTTC.

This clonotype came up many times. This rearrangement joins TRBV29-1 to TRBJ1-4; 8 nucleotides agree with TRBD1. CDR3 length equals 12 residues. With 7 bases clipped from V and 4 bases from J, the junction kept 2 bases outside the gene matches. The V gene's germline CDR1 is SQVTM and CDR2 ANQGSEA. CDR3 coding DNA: TGCAGCGGTGGACAGGGTAATGAAAAACTGTTTTTT. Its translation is CSGGQGNEKLFF.